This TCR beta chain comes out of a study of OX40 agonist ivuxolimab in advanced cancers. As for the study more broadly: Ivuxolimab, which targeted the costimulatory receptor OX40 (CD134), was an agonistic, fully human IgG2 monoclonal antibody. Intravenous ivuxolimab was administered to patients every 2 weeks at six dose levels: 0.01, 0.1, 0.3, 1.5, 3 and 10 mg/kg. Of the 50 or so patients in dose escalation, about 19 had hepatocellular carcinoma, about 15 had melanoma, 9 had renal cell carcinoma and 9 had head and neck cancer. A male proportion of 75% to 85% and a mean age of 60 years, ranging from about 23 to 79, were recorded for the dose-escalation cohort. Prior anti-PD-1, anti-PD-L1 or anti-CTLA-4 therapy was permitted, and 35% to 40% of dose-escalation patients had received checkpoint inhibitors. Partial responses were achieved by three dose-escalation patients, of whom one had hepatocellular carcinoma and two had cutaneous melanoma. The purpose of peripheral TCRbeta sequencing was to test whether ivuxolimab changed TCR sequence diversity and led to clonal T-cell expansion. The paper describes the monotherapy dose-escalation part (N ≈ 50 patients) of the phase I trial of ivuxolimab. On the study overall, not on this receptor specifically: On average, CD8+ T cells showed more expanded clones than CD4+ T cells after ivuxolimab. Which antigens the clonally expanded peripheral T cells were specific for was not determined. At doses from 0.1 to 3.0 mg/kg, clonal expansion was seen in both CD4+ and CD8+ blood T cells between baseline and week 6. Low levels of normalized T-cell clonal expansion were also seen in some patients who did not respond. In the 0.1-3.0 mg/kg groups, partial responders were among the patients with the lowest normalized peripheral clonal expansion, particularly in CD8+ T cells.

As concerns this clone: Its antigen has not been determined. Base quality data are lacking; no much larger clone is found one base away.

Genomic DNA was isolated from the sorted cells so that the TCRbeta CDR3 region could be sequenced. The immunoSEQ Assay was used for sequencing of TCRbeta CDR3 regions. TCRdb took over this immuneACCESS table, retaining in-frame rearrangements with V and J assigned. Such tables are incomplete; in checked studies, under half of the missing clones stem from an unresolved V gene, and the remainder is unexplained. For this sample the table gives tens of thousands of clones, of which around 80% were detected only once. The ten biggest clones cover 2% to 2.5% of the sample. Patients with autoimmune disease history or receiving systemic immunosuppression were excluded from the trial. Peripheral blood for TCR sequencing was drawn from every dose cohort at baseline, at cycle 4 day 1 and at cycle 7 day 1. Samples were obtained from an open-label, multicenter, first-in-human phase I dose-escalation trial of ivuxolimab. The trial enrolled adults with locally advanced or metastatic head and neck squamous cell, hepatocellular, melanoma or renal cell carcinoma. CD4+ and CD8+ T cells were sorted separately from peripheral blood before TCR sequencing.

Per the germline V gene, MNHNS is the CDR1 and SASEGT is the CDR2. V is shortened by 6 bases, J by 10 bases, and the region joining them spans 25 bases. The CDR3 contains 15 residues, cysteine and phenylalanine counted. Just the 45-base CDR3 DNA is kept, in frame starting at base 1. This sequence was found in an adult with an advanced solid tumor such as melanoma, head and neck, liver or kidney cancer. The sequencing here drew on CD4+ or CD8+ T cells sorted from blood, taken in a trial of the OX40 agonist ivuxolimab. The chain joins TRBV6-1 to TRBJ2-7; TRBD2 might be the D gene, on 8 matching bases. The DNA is TGTGCCAGCAGCCAAGGGGGCGGGAGGCCCCCAATTCAGTACTTC. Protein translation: CASSQGGGRPPIQYF.